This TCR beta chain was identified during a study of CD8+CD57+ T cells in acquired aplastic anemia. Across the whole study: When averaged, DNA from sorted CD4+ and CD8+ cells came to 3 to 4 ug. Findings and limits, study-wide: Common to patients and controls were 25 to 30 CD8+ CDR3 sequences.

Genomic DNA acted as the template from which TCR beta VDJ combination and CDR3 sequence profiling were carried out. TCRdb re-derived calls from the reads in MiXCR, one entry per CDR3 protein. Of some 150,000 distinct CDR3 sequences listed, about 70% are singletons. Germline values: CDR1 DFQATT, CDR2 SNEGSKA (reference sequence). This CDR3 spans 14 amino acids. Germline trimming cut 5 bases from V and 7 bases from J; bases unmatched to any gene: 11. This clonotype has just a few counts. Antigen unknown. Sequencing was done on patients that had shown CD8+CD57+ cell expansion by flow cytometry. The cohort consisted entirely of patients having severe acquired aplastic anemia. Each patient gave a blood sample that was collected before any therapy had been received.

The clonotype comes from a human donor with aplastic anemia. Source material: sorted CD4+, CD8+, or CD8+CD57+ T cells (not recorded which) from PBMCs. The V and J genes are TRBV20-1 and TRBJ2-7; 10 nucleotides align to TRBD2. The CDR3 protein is CSAPSGGFQGEQYF. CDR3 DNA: TGCAGTGCTCCTAGCGGGGGTTTCCAGGGGGAGCAGTACTTC.